Listed here is a single T cell receptor beta chain. The antigen remains undetermined. Germline CDR1 reads MDHEN; CDR2 reads SYDVKM. The CDR3 sequence is 13 residues long. V was cut by 0 bases and J by 9 bases, with 9 bases left in between. This entry belongs to a study of T cell responses to AZD1222 COVID-19 vaccine. Study results and caveats: White British ancestry dominated among donors, who included more females, and clonal diversity was possibly underestimated. Targeting of unmutated variant regions was reportedly seen in nearly half of spike-specific TCRs. Dominant CD4 TCR responses targeted spike regions 160-218 and 743-854. There were repertoire samples only from the period after the peak T cell response.

Here immunoSEQ multiplex PCR was the method, and the copy in TCRdb shows in-frame clones only, minus some. The sample has around 130,000 clones; about nine tenths are singletons. The specimen was peripheral blood, collected on day 0 of MenACWY control vaccination. This sequence originates from an adult in good health. The genes are TRBV28 and TRBJ2-1; D unclear. In DNA, the CDR3 is TGTGCCAGCAGTTTATGGGCGCGGAGTGAGCAGTTCTTC. The encoded protein is CASSLWARSEQFF. The whole variable domain, filled in from reference TRBV28 and TRBJ2-1, reads DVKVTQSSRYLVKRTGEKVFLECVQDMDHENMFWYRQDPGLGLRLIYFSYDVKMKEKGDIPEGYSVSREKKERFSLILESASTNQTSMYLCASSLWARSEQFFGPGTRLTVL.